Listed below are T cell receptor beta chains from one sample, sequenced in a study of Ad26.COV2.S vaccination and SARS-CoV-2 variants. Data came from immunoSEQ multiplex PCR; TCRdb stores just in-frame clones and leaves some out. Among some 400,000 clones listed, 89% were seen once. The source was peripheral blood, collected in a trial of Ad26.COV2.S vaccine versus placebo. These receptors were collected from a person between 18 and 65 years old who received the Ad26.COV2.S COVID-19 vaccine or a placebo. Each CDR3 is given with its conserved first and last residue. The order of the fields is J gene, clone size, D gene, V gene, CDR3 DNA, CDR3 protein. The D gene is left open where the match is weak. Clone size is shown for a subset of rows, as once, few, many or a class of expanded clone.

TRBJ2-7 | NA | NA | TRBV5-3 | TGTGCCATCAATTGGCGGGGTATCGACGAGCAGTACTTC | CAINWRGIDEQYF
TRBJ2-5 | few | NA | TRBV2 | TGTGCCAGCAGTGGAGGGGTAGGTGCGACCCAGTACTTC | CASSGGVGATQYF
TRBJ2-1 | NA | NA | TRBV2 | TGTGCCAGCAGCCAAGGACGGTTGACCTTGGACAATGAGCAGTTCTTC | CASSQGRLTLDNEQFF
TRBJ2-1 | NA | TRBD1 | TRBV24-1 | TGTGCCACCAGTGCTTTCGGACAGGGGGCCTACAATGAGCAGTTCTTC | CATSAFGQGAYNEQFF
TRBJ2-7 | NA | NA | TRBV18 | TGTGCCAGCTCAACAGCCTCCTACGAGCAGTACTTC | CASSTASYEQYF
TRBJ2-5 | NA | NA | TRBV12-5 | TGTGCTAGTGCCCCAGGGTTCCACTCCATACAAGAGACCCAGTACTTC | CASAPGFHSIQETQYF
TRBJ1-1 | NA | NA | TRBV6-1 | TGTGCCGCCTTCCTCGACAGCAACACTGAAGCTTTCTTT | CAAFLDSNTEAFF
TRBJ1-6 | few | NA | TRBV6-6 | TGTGCCAGCAGTCCAGGGAATTCACCCCTCCACTTT | CASSPGNSPLHF
TRBJ2-3 | NA | NA | TRBV7-9 | TGTGCCAGCACCCCAGGGTCAGATACGCAGTATTTT | CASTPGSDTQYF
TRBJ1-3 | NA | NA | TRBV5-1 | TGCGCCAGCAGCTCTCTCATCGGAAACACCATATATTTT | CASSSLIGNTIYF
TRBJ2-1 | NA | TRBD2 | TRBV28 | TGTGCCAGCAGTCTAGCGGGTAACTACAATGAGCAGTTCTTC | CASSLAGNYNEQFF
TRBJ2-1 | NA | NA | TRBV11-3 | TGTGCCAGCAGCTTAGGAGGGGGTGGTGAGCAGTTCTTC | CASSLGGGGEQFF
TRBJ2-7 | NA | TRBD2 | TRBV6-1 | TGTGCCAGCAGTGAACAAGTGGGAGGGAGCTCCTACGAGCAGTACTTC | CASSEQVGGSSYEQYF
TRBJ2-2 | NA | TRBD1 | TRBV28 | TGTGCCAGCAGTTTATCACGTCGCTGGGACAGACGGAACACCGGGGAGCTGTTTTTT | CASSLSRRWDRRNTGELFF
TRBJ1-5 | NA | NA | TRBV28 | NA | CASSSGQGGNQPQHF
TRBJ2-3 | NA | TRBD1 | TRBV5-1 | TGCGCCAGCAGCCAGGCCGGGACAGCGTTCACAGATACGCAGTATTTT | CASSQAGTAFTDTQYF
TRBJ1-2 | NA | TRBD1 | TRBV19 | TGTGCCAGTAATACAGGGGGCGAAGTCTATGGCTACACCTTC | CASNTGGEVYGYTF
TRBJ2-7 | NA | NA | TRBV11-2 | TGTGCCAGCAGCTTAAACGCTCAGGCCTTCTACGAGCAGTACTTC | CASSLNAQAFYEQYF
TRBJ2-1 | NA | NA | TRBV7-9 | TGTGCCAGCAGCTTAGACCTCAGCTCCTACAATGAGCAGTTCTTC | CASSLDLSSYNEQFF
TRBJ2-1 | NA | TRBD2 | TRBV14 | TGTGCCAGCAGCCAGCGGAGAGGGCGGGAGGAGCAGTTCTTC | CASSQRRGREEQFF
TRBJ1-5 | NA | NA | TRBV5-1 | TGCGCCAGCAGCTCTGACTGGCCGGAAAATCTTCTACAGCCCCAGCATTTT | CASSSDWPENLLQPQHF
TRBJ2-3 | NA | NA | TRBV10-3 | TGTGCCATCAGTGAGGGGACTGTGAGGGGCACAGATACGCAGTATTTT | CAISEGTVRGTDTQYF
TRBJ1-1 | NA | TRBD1 | TRBV24-1 | TGTGCCACCAGTGATGCAGGGGGGAGCACTGAAGCTTTCTTT | CATSDAGGSTEAFF
TRBJ2-3 | NA | NA | TRBV7-9 | TGTGCCAGCAGCTTATTTAGCACAGATACGCAGTATTTT | CASSLFSTDTQYF
TRBJ2-5 | NA | TRBD2 | TRBV3-1/TRBV3-2 | TGTGCCAGCAGCCAAGGGAGTAGCGGGCAAGAGACCCAGTACTTC | CASSQGSSGQETQYF
TRBJ2-1 | NA | NA | TRBV5-1 | TGCGCCGGGCGACTGGCCCACAATGAGCAGTTCTTC | CAGRLAHNEQFF
TRBJ2-6 | NA | TRBD1 | TRBV5-8 | TGTGCCAGCAGACCTTCCGCCGGGACAGGGGGCGGAGGGGCCAACGTCCTGACTTTC | CASRPSAGTGGGGANVLTF
TRBJ2-7 | NA | NA | TRBV25-1 | TGTGCCAGCAGTCAGGGGATCCCGTACGAGCAGTACTTC | CASSQGIPYEQYF
TRBJ2-5 | NA | TRBD2 | TRBV15 | TGTGCCACCACCGGGACTAGCGGCTTACAAGAGACCCAGTACTTC | CATTGTSGLQETQYF
TRBJ2-5 | NA | NA | TRBV7-3 | TGTGCCAGCAGCTTAAGATGGTCGTACGAGACCCAGTACTTC | CASSLRWSYETQYF
TRBJ2-3 | NA | NA | TRBV18 | TGTGCCAGCTCACCTTCCTTGGGAGGTGGAGATACGCAGTATTTT | CASSPSLGGGDTQYF